This T cell receptor (beta chain) is from a study of shared clonotypes between healthy human individuals. Overall study: Each donor's CD4 naive and CD4 memory cells filled three plates apiece, CD8 naive two, and CD8 memory one.

Trimming removed 1 base at V and 0 bases at J, with 16 bases between. Germline V gives CDR1 MGHRA, CDR2 YSYEKL. The length of the CDR3 is 18 residues. Data came from immunoSEQ multiplex PCR; TCRdb stores just in-frame clones and leaves some out. The data show roughly 1,100,000 clones, with roughly 75% seen just once and nearly 1.5% held by the top ten. This clonotype originated in a man aged 18 to 35 in good health. The chain has TRBV4-1 and TRBJ1-3; D is undetermined. The source material was memory CD4+ T cells sorted from blood. Subset denoted: CD45RA-negative fraction. The CDR3 here is CASSQGTDPYRSGNTIYF. In DNA form, the CDR3 reads TGCGCCAGCAGCCAAGGAACCGATCCATACCGCTCTGGAAACACCATATATTTT.